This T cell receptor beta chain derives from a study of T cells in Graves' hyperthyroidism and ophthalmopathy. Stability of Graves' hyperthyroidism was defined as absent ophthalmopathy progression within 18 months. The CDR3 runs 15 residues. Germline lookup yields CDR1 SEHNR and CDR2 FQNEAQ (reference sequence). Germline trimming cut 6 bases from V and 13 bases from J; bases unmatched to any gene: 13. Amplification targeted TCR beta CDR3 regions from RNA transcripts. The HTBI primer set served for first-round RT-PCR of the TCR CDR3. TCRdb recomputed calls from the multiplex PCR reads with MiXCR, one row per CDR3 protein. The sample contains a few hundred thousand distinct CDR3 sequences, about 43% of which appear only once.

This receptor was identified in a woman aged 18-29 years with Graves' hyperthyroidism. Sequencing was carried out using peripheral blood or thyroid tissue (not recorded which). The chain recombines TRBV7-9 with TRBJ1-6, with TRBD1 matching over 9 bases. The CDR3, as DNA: TGTGCCAGCAGTCTAACAGGGGGCGCGGGTCAGCCCCTCCACTTT. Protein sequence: CASSLTGGAGQPLHF.